This T cell receptor beta chain appears in the sequencing data of a study of cytomegalovirus exposure and HLA in healthy donors. Primers included in the PCR were 60 Vbeta and 13 Jbeta primers. Method: immunoSEQ multiplex PCR; TCRdb's copy keeps in-frame clones and lacks some. Of 150,000 to 200,000 clones in the sample, over 60% are singletons; the top ten hold around 0.99%. Whole-study findings and limits: By HLA locus, TCR association rates varied in a later analysis, with DRB1 showing the most and HLA-C the fewest.

Remarks on this clone: What it binds is not known.

The V gene lost 6 bases and the J gene lost 4 bases, with 12 bases spanning the gap. The V gene's germline CDR1 is SQVTM and CDR2 ANQGSEA. The CDR3 is made up of 12 amino acids. The sequencing input was PBMCs. The rearrangement links TRBV29-1 to TRBJ1-1; tentative D call: TRBD1 (6 bases). The receptor comes from a woman aged 40 to 50 in good health and CMV-seronegative. As DNA, the CDR3 is TGCAGCGTGCTCCCAGGGGTCACTGAAGCTTTCTTT. Translated, it gives CSVLPGVTEAFF.